Following are 18 T cell receptor beta chains from one sample sequenced in a study of cytomegalovirus exposure and HLA in healthy donors. The PCR had 60 Vbeta and 13 Jbeta primers. Clones were read by immunoSEQ multiplex PCR, and TCRdb kept only the in-frame ones, dropping some. Of around 140,000 clones in the sample, 65% to 80% were seen once. Sample: PBMCs. These TCRs come from a male donor in good health and CMV-seronegative.

V and J are TRBV10-3 and TRBJ2-5; TRBD2 agrees at 12 bases. Trimming cost V 2 bases and J 4 bases; bases outside gene matches: 5. Germline V lookup: CDR1 ENHRY, CDR2 SYGVKD. The length of the CDR3 is 16 residues. The CDR3 reads CAISEKTSGRGETQYF. CDR3 nucleotide sequence: TGTGCCATCAGTGAGAAGACTAGCGGGAGAGGAGAGACCCAGTACTTC.

The V gene is TRBV5-1, the J gene TRBJ2-7, with 8 nucleotides matching TRBD2. The ends lost 0 bases at V and 0 bases at J; junction bases unmatched: 5. This CDR3 spans 16 amino acids. Looked up from germline, CDR1 is SGHRS and CDR2 is YFSETQ. DNA for the CDR3: TGCGCCAGCAGCTTGGGGGCGGGAGGAAGCTCCTACGAGCAGTACTTC. It specifies CASSLGAGGSSYEQYF.

The rearrangement links TRBV6-1 to TRBJ2-3; tentative D call: TRBD1 (8 bases). V was clipped by 6 bases and J by 3 bases, with 16 bases between them. This CDR3 spans 15 amino acids. Germline-derived CDR1 and CDR2 are MNHNS and SASEGT. This chain's CDR3 is CASRKTGEGTDTQYF. The DNA of the CDR3 is TGTGCCAGCAGGAAGACAGGGGAGGGGACAGATACGCAGTATTTT.

The chain couples TRBV9 to TRBJ2-2; TRBD1 might be the D (6 bases). V gave up 7 bases and J gave up 0 bases, with 19 bases separating them. Germline CDR1 SGDLS, CDR2 YYNGEE. The CDR3 loop spans 17 amino acids. The CDR3 DNA reads TGTGCCAGCCAAAACCGACAGGACCACCCGAACACCGGGGAGCTGTTTTTT. Translated, it gives CASQNRQDHPNTGELFF.

A few counts support this clone. The gene calls are TRBV15 and TRBJ2-4, with 8 bases lining up with TRBD1. V trimming: 1 base; J trimming: 8 bases; junction bases outside the gene matches: 10. Looked up from germline, CDR1 is LNHNV and CDR2 is YYDKDF (reference sequence). The CDR3 covers 16 residues. Here the CDR3 reads CATSRVYREDRDIQYF. In DNA form, the CDR3 reads TGTGCCACCAGCAGAGTATACAGGGAGGACAGGGACATTCAGTACTTC.

The chain recombines TRBV15 with TRBJ2-7, with D possibly being TRBD1 (5 bases). Trimming removed 0 bases at V and 3 bases at J, with 9 bases between. Germline V gene data show CDR1 as LNHNV and CDR2 as YYDKDF (reference sequence). This CDR3 spans 14 amino acids. The CDR3: CATSREEQVYEQYF. The CDR3 DNA sequence: TGTGCCACCAGCAGAGAAGAACAGGTCTACGAGCAGTACTTC.

V gene TRBV7-3 combines with J gene TRBJ2-3; 9 bases map to TRBD2. Germline assignment: CDR1 SGHTA and CDR2 FQGTGA. Unmatched junction bases numbered 10, after V lost 3 bases and J lost 6 bases. This CDR3 has 16 residues. The CDR3 region has the DNA TGTGCCAGCAGCTTGGGTCTAGCGGGGTCCGGGGATACGCAGTATTTT. It yields the protein CASSLGLAGSGDTQYF.

The rearrangement links TRBV6-8 to TRBJ1-4, with 8 bases identical to TRBD1. In germline, CDR1 is MNHGY, CDR2 SAAAGT. The CDR3 is made up of 14 amino acids. V lost 5 bases and J lost 4; bases outside the gene matches: 3. CDR3 protein: CASSRQGYNEKLFF. The CDR3 DNA sequence: TGTGCCAGCAGTCGACAGGGGTATAATGAAAAACTGTTTTTT.

J is TRBJ2-1 and V is TRBV7-8, with D maybe TRBD2 (5 bases). Germline assignment: CDR1 SGHVS and CDR2 FQNEAQ. The CDR3 is 12 residues long. V was shortened by 3 bases and J by 6 bases, with 6 bases between the two germline ends. The CDR3 region has the DNA TGTGCCAGCAGCTTTGCGGGCAATGAGCAGTTCTTC. Its protein product is CASSFAGNEQFF. The variable domain in full, with the rest retrieved from reference TRBV7-8 and TRBJ2-1, is GAGVSQSPRYKVAKRGQDVALRCDPISGHVSLFWYQQALGQGPEFLTYFQNEAQLDKSGLPSDRFFAERPEGSVSTLKIQRTQQEDSAVYLCASSFAGNEQFFGPGTRLTVL.

The chain has TRBV19 and TRBJ2-2; 8 bases fit TRBD1. CDR3 length: 15 residues. Trimming removed 3 bases from V and 5 bases from J; junction bases left unmatched: 5. Germline loops: CDR1 LNHDA, CDR2 SQIVND (reference sequence). The CDR3 DNA is TGTGCCAGTAGTATTGGGCAGGGGGCGACCGGGGAGCTGTTTTTT. It codes for CASSIGQGATGELFF.

V is TRBV30 and J is TRBJ1-2; TRBD1 might be the D (5 bases). The CDR3 totals 14 residues. Trimming pared 3 bases from V and 6 bases from J, leaving 17 bases between. Germline CDR1 GTSNPN, CDR2 SVGIG (reference sequence). The chain's CDR3 is CAWRVVVRADGYTF. The DNA of the CDR3 is TGTGCCTGGAGGGTTGTAGTCAGGGCAGATGGCTACACCTTC. The full variable domain, in which reference TRBV30 and TRBJ1-2 provide the parts outside the CDR3, is SQTIHQWPATLVQPVGSPLSLECTVEGTSNPNLYWYRQAAGRGLQLLFYSVGIGQISSEVPQNLSASRPQDRQFILSSKKLLLSDSGFYLCAWRVVVRADGYTFGSGTRLTVV.

V usage is TRBV4-1 and J usage is TRBJ1-2; the D gene is possibly TRBD1 (5 bases). V gave up 3 bases and J gave up 4 bases, with 18 bases separating them. The CDR3 extends over 16 amino acids. Germline CDR1 and CDR2: MGHRA and YSYEKL. DNA for the CDR3: TGCGCCAGCAGCCAGACAGCAGCACAACCAAGCTATGGCTACACCTTC. Protein: CASSQTAAQPSYGYTF.

The rearrangement joins TRBV19 to TRBJ1-1, with a weak D call TRBD1 (5 bases). Germline lookup yields CDR1 LNHDA and CDR2 SQIVND (reference sequence). The V end lost 5 bases, the J end lost 4 bases, and 11 bases lay between the germline ends. This CDR3 is built from 13 residues. The CDR3, as DNA: TGTGCCAGTAGTTTCGGGGGTCTCACTGAAGCTTTCTTT. Amino acid sequence: CASSFGGLTEAFF.

The rearrangement joins TRBV7-9 to TRBJ2-2; TRBD1 matches at 11 bases. Germline CDR1 reads SEHNR; CDR2 reads FQNEAQ (reference sequence). This CDR3 is 18 amino acids long. V was clipped by 2 bases and J by 4 bases; unmatched bases: 9. This CDR3 reads CASSLRGQGAGGTGELFF. CDR3 nucleotides: TGTGCCAGCAGCTTACGAGGACAGGGGGCCGGAGGCACCGGGGAGCTGTTTTTT.

CDR3 loop: CASSLVGYRGNTIYF. The CDR3 bases are TGTGCCAGCAGCTTAGTCGGGTACCGGGGAAACACCATATATTTT. The V gene is TRBV11-2, the J gene TRBJ1-3; D not resolved. Germline assignment: CDR1 SGHAT and CDR2 FQNNGV. The CDR3 has 15 amino acids. Trimming took 1 base from V and 4 from J, leaving 11 bases between them. The full variable domain, with the rest looked up from reference TRBV11-2 and TRBJ1-3, is EAGVAQSPRYKIIEKRQSVAFWCNPISGHATLYWYQQILGQGPKLLIQFQNNGVVDDSQLPKDRFSAERLKGVDSTLKIQPAKLEDSAVYLCASSLVGYRGNTIYFGEGSWLTVV.

This clone was recorded only once. The CDR3 is CATSRVETYGYTF. The CDR3, as DNA: TGTGCCACCAGCAGAGTGGAGACCTATGGCTACACCTTC. The rearrangement uses TRBV15 and TRBJ1-2, with unresolved D. V gave up 1 base and J gave up 4 bases, with 7 bases separating them. CDR3 length equals 13 residues. The germline gives CDR1 LNHNV, CDR2 YYDKDF (reference sequence).

The chain joins TRBV7-8 to TRBJ1-5; D is ambiguous. Germline lookup yields CDR1 SGHVS and CDR2 FQNEAQ. The V end lost 1 base, the J end lost 0 bases, and 10 bases lay between the germline ends. CDR3 size: 16 residues. This chain's CDR3 is CASSLVGGTSNQPQHF. DNA of the CDR3: TGTGCCAGCAGCTTAGTAGGCGGAACTAGCAATCAGCCCCAGCATTTT. The variable domain in full, with the rest retrieved from reference TRBV7-8 and TRBJ1-5, is GAGVSQSPRYKVAKRGQDVALRCDPISGHVSLFWYQQALGQGPEFLTYFQNEAQLDKSGLPSDRFFAERPEGSVSTLKIQRTQQEDSAVYLCASSLVGGTSNQPQHFGDGTRLSIL.

This clone was counted between two and nine times. V gene TRBV18 combines with J gene TRBJ1-1; 8 bases line up with TRBD1. CDR3 length: 16 residues. CDR1 is KGHSH and CDR2 is LQKENI in the germline V gene. Trimming took 0 bases from V and 10 from J; bases not matched to a gene: 13. The CDR3: CASSPPVGRGQGGAFF. CDR3 DNA: TGTGCCAGCTCACCACCTGTAGGCAGGGGGCAAGGCGGAGCTTTCTTT. Drawing the rest from reference TRBV18 and TRBJ1-1, the complete variable domain is NAGVMQNPRHLVRRRGQEARLRCSPMKGHSHVYWYRQLPEEGLKFMVYLQKENIIDESGMPKERFSAEFPKEGPSILRIQQVVRGDSAAYFCASSPPVGRGQGGAFFGQGTRLTVV.